This T cell receptor (beta chain) was sequenced during a study of tissue T cells after allogeneic stem cell transplantation. As for time point: mouse harvest day 7 after allogeneic transplant. Tail vein injection delivered 10^7 T-cell-depleted bone marrow cells and 10^6 splenic CD5+ T cells. The CDR3 has 14 residues. V was clipped by 4 bases and J by 3 bases, with 9 bases between them. The V gene's germline CDR1 is KGHPV and CDR2 FQNQEV (reference sequence). Of note for this clone: Gene names refer to mouse genes. The read stops 1 residue short of the end of the CDR3; the missing end is completed from the germline J gene.

TCRbeta CDR3 was sequenced at survey depth with template counts. The table came from immunoSEQ multiplex PCR; TCRdb's copy has only in-frame clones and leaves some out. The sample shows about 5,000 clones, about 50% of them seen only once. This chain connects TRBV26 to TRBJ1-4; D may be TRBD1 (6 bases). This clonotype originated in a female BALB/c mouse given C57BL/6 T cells with graft-versus-host disease after an allogeneic hematopoietic cell transplant. Sequencing was performed on gut tissue. The CDR3 reads CASSPGTTNERLFF. CDR3 DNA (partial): TGTGCCAGCAGTCCGGGGACAACCAACGAAAGATTATTT.